This T cell receptor beta chain comes out of a study of T cells expressing NK-cell markers. The CDR3 loop spans 16 amino acids. From germline, CDR1 is MNHEY and CDR2 SMNVEV (reference sequence). With the 5' RACE reads reprocessed, TCRdb shows one record per CDR3 protein and no DNA. This sample carries approximately 420,000 distinct CDR3 sequences, with over 8.5% going to the ten biggest clones. The sequencing sample was made of blood T cells: a sorted CD56 or NKG2C T cell subset, CD4+ or CD8+ T cells, or bulk PBMC T cells (not recorded which). The chain uses TRBV27 and TRBJ2-7. The sequence derives from a woman between 45 and 65 years old in good health. CDR3 residues: CASSLGPTEIIYEQYF.